Presented here are 9 T cell receptor beta chains from one specimen sequenced in a study of blood T cell repertoires in COVID-19. The method was immunoSEQ multiplex PCR; TCRdb's version includes in-frame clones alone and lacks a portion of them. The sample holds a few hundred thousand clones, 75% to 90% seen once. The material sequenced was PBMCs or T cells enriched from blood (not recorded which). The receptor set was obtained from a man younger than 40 who had recovered from COVID-19.

DNA of the CDR3: TGCGCCAGCAGCCCCCGACAGACCTACGAGCAGTACTTC. Protein product: CASSPRQTYEQYF. The rearrangement links TRBV4-1 to TRBJ2-7; D may be TRBD1 (5 bases). The germline V gene encodes CDR1 MGHRA and CDR2 YSYEKL. V was clipped by 4 bases and J by 2 bases, with 9 bases between them. The CDR3 contains 13 residues.

A few counts support this clone. The J gene is TRBJ1-4, the V gene TRBV6-4; weak D call: TRBD1 (6 bases). CDR1 is MRHNA and CDR2 is SNTAGT in the germline V gene. V lost 3 bases and J 3 bases, leaving 11 bases between the germline ends. This CDR3 spans 15 amino acids. In nucleotides, the CDR3 is TGTGCCAGCAGTGAACAGGGATCTCCTAATGAAAAACTGTTTTTT. Protein: CASSEQGSPNEKLFF.

In the case of this clone: Other DNA sequences in this specimen translate into the identical CDR3. V and J are TRBV27 and TRBJ1-5; TRBD1 is a possible D gene (5 bases). The CDR3 consists of 12 residues. Germline V gene sequence: CDR1 MNHEY, CDR2 SMNVEV (reference sequence). V lost 7 bases and J lost 6, with 10 bases in between. This CDR3 is CASTSGGQPQHF. The CDR3 coding sequence is TGTGCCAGCACTAGCGGGGGTCAGCCCCAGCATTTT.

The chain uses TRBV2 and TRBJ1-5, with 7 bases fitting TRBD1. Trimming removed 4 bases from V and 5 bases from J; junction bases left unmatched: 5. In germline, CDR1 is SNHLY, CDR2 FYNNEI. The CDR3 covers 14 residues. The CDR3 reads CASSGQGKDQPQHF. The CDR3, as DNA: TGTGCCAGCAGTGGACAGGGAAAAGATCAGCCCCAGCATTTT. The full variable domain, completed using reference TRBV2 and TRBJ1-5, is EPEVTQTPSHQVTQMGQEVILRCVPISNHLYFYWYRQILGQKVEFLVSFYNNEISEKSEIFDDQFSVERPDGSNFTLKIRSTKLEDSAMYFCASSGQGKDQPQHFGDGTRLSIL.

The chain recombines TRBV28 with TRBJ1-1; 7 nucleotides align to TRBD1. The CDR3 totals 11 residues. The trim removed 8 bases at V and 4 bases at J, leaving 1 base unmatched. Germline V lookup: CDR1 MDHEN, CDR2 SYDVKM. The chain's CDR3 is CASRDSTEAFF. The CDR3 coding sequence is TGTGCCAGCCGGGACAGCACTGAAGCTTTCTTT.

V and J are TRBV6-2 or TRBV6-3 and TRBJ1-5; TRBD1 is a possible D gene (6 bases). V gave up 0 bases and J gave up 2 bases, with 8 bases separating them. Germline CDR1 and CDR2: MNHEY and SVGEGT. CDR3 length: 15 residues. The CDR3 is CASSYSKGGNQPQHF. The CDR3 DNA reads as TGTGCCAGCAGTTACTCGAAGGGGGGCAATCAGCCCCAGCATTTT.

The chain joins TRBV12-3 or TRBV12-4 to TRBJ2-2; D might be TRBD1 (5 bases). The length of the CDR3 is 11 residues. V was shortened by 7 bases and J by 8 bases, with 8 bases between the two germline ends. DNA of the CDR3: TGTGCCAGCAACTACAGGGGGGAGCTGTTTTTT. This translates into CASNYRGELFF.

The CDR3 DNA sequence: TGTGCCAGCAGGGTTGTCCCTTCGAGGCACAATGAGCAGTTCTTC. Protein product: CASRVVPSRHNEQFF. This chain connects TRBV6-4 to TRBJ2-1, with no clear D. The V end was cut by 6 bases, the J end by 5 bases, with 17 bases between. The CDR3 is 15 amino acids. Germline CDR1 MRHNA, CDR2 SNTAGT.

The rearrangement joins TRBV27 to TRBJ2-2; the D gene is possibly TRBD2 (5 bases). Germline V gives CDR1 MNHEY, CDR2 SMNVEV (reference sequence). This CDR3 spans 12 amino acids. V was trimmed by 7 bases and J by 5 bases, leaving 8 bases between them. The CDR3 spells CASKLGTGELFF. CDR3 sequence (DNA): TGTGCCAGCAAACTAGGGACCGGGGAGCTGTTTTTT.